Reported below is one TCR beta chain. Its antigen is currently not known. Within one base of it there is no much larger clone, and no base qualities were kept. CDR3 length: 14 amino acids, cysteine to phenylalanine. The DNA shown is the 42-base CDR3, in frame from base 1. CDR1 MNHEY and CDR2 SVGAGI were looked up in the germline V gene. The germline V and J ends show losses of 9 bases and 0 bases respectively, and no gene match explains 1 base of the junction. In the prospective study, participants were about 18 to 95 years old, resided in 24 geographic areas of the United States, and were enrolled through a virtual design. Cohort assignment in the prospective study relied on participant-reported clinical history from a screening survey and a study questionnaire. Recovered participants in ImmuneRACE Cohort 3 were defined as having two consecutive negative NP/OP PCR tests, clearance from a healthcare professional, or resolution of symptoms. Each participant in the prospective study had whole blood, serum and a nasopharyngeal or oropharyngeal swab collected by mobile phlebotomists. Prospective study participants could optionally give additional blood draws and questionnaires over an approximately two-month period. Prospective study blood samples were shipped either frozen or at room temperature before DNA extraction.

The data derive from a study of blood T cell repertoires in COVID-19 (dated by TCRdb to 2019 to 2021). Broadly, across the study: The collaborator samples originated in the United States, Italy and Spain and spanned the acute and convalescent phases of COVID-19. The material from the prospective study consisted of cDNA or gDNA derived from T cells, B-cell-depleted T cells, or PBMCs. Where available, HLA class I and class II types were taken from metadata supplied by the sample provider and were not determined by assay-based typing. The repertoires were released in a freely available public database meant as a resource for research on the immune response to SARS-CoV-2. Samples came from the ongoing ImmuneRACE study (first 160 participants) plus 1,254 subjects from 6 global collaborators. A de-identified subject ID, COVID-19 status, age in years and sex were almost always included in the sample metadata. The dataset comprised deeply sampled blood TCRbeta repertoires from subjects exposed to, actively infected with, or recovered from COVID-19. Study-wide conclusions, independent of this receptor: The quantity of clinical and demographic metadata differed by source and by participant and was supplied without curation.

TCRbeta CDR3 regions were amplified from genomic DNA by means of the immunoSEQ Assay, a bias-controlled multiplex PCR. In the original analysis: Nucleated cell counts per sample were estimated from amplification of reference gene primers within the assay. Sequence reads were collapsed and filtered to measure the absolute abundance of every unique TCRbeta CDR3 rearrangement. Productive Simpson clonality was computed per sample as the square root of Simpson's diversity index over productive rearrangements. The table was pulled from immuneACCESS by TCRdb, which kept in-frame rearrangements only. Such tables lose some clones; where checked, under half of the loss comes from unresolved V genes, and the rest has no known cause. V, J and clone size reflect that table, while D and trimming were determined from the DNA. The sample yields approximately 280,000 clones; roughly 85% were counted once. 6% of the sample is taken by the ten largest.

This clonotype was sampled from a woman between 40 and 50 years old who had recovered from COVID-19. Sequenced material: PBMCs or T cells enriched from blood (not recorded which). This chain joins TRBV6-5 to TRBJ2-7, with 14 junctional bases fitting TRBD2. At the DNA level, the sequence is TGTGCCAGTGGGACTAGCGGGAGCTCCTACGAGCAGTACTTC. Translated, this is CASGTSGSSYEQYF.